This T cell receptor beta chain was observed in a study of CD8+ T cells in alopecia areata (dated by TCRdb to the late 2010s). General notes on the study: In both human patients and the C3H/HeJ mouse model, the study applied high-throughput TCRbeta sequencing to look at T cell clonal expansion in alopecia areata. Human TCRbeta sequencing covered scalp tissue and sorted CD4+ and CD8+ peripheral blood T cells from patchy and totalis/universalis alopecia areata patients and healthy controls. Clonality in the scalp was compared among normal scalp (n=4), patchy alopecia areata scalp (n=8), and alopecia totalis/universalis scalp (n=8). RNA was extracted with the PAXgene miRNA kit for fixed scalp, the miRNeasy kit for PBMCs, and the RNeasy kit for mouse skin. TCRbeta CDR3 regions were amplified by immunoSEQ multiplex PCR with 35 Vbeta forward and 13 Jbeta reverse primers. Overall study outcomes, separate from this receptor: Shared TCR sequences between patients were less evident than in mice, which may be partly attributable to HLA diversity in the patient population. Unlike mouse skin, where gammadelta T cells dominate, normal human skin contains resident alphabeta T cells that get sequenced too, which complicates analysis of the scalp TCR repertoire. Higher clonality and more expanded CD8+ clones were observed in lesional scalp than in normal scalp, particularly in alopecia totalis/universalis, a finding suggestive of antigenic drive.

On this clone itself: Its antigen remains undetermined. No base-level quality is on record; no much larger clone is a single base apart.

Lesional scalp punch biopsies and peripheral blood were collected from alopecia areata patients. PBMCs were isolated by density centrifugation and stained for CD3, CD4 and CD8, and CD4+ and CD8+ T cells were sorted on a FACSAria. The untreated alopecia areata patients were recruited through a multicenter biomarker study. For roughly 5 biomarker-study patients, blood CD8+ T cells were further sorted into NKG2D-low and NKG2D-high fractions. CDR1 is given as PRHDT and CDR2 as FYEKMQ, both from the germline V gene (reference sequence). From the cysteine through the phenylalanine, the CDR3 covers 17 amino acids. Here the CDR3 DNA is all that survives: 51 bases in frame from base 1. Trimming costs V 1 base and J 2 bases, and their ends lie 15 bases apart. The method was the immunoSEQ multiplex PCR assay. For TCR sequencing, RNA was extracted from every sample and reverse transcribed into cDNA to serve as template. First-strand cDNA was synthesized with SuperScript III using a 2:1 mix of oligo-dT and random hexamers. Amplification bias was assessed with a synthetic immune receptor repertoire, and residual bias was removed computationally. In the source study's methods: After raw reads were preprocessed to remove errors, the CDR3 was defined following IMGT conventions as running from the conserved cysteine to phenylalanine. Clonality was calculated as 1 minus Shannon entropy normalized by log2 of the number of productive unique TCRs. CD4 or CD8 identity of scalp clones was inferred by cross-referencing scalp TCRbeta sequences with sorted blood CD4 and CD8 repertoires. What TCRdb holds here is the immuneACCESS table cut down to in-frame rearrangements. Part of the clones is not present; checked against another copy, under half of the missing clones reflect an unresolved V gene, and the others are unexplained. V and J calls and clone size are those listed in that table; D and trimming were worked out from the DNA. A total of 110,000 or so clones appear in this sample, under 65% of them only once. The ten top clones hold 23% of the sample.

The specimen sequenced was NKG2D-low CD8+ T cells sorted from blood. Read against the paper, the sample's cell subset or site label means: sorted CD8+ NKG2D-low blood T cells. This sequence was found in a human donor with alopecia areata. The chain links TRBV13 with TRBJ2-1; the D gene remains uncertain. The DNA is TGTGCCAGCAGCTTAGCCCCCAGGAGATCACCCTACAATGAGCAGTTCTTC. Its protein is CASSLAPRRSPYNEQFF.